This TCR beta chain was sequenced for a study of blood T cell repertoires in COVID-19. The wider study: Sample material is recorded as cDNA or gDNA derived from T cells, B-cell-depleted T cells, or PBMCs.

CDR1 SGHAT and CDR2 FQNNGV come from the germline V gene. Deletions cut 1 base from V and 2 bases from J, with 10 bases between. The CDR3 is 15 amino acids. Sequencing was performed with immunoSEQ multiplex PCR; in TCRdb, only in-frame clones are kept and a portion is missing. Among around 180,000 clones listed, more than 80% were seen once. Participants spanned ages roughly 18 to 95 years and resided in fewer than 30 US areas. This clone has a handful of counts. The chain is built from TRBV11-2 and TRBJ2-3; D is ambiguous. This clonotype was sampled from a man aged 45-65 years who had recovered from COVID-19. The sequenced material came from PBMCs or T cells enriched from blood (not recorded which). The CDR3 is CASSLVQQHTDTQYF. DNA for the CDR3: TGTGCCAGCAGCTTAGTACAGCAGCACACAGATACGCAGTATTTT.